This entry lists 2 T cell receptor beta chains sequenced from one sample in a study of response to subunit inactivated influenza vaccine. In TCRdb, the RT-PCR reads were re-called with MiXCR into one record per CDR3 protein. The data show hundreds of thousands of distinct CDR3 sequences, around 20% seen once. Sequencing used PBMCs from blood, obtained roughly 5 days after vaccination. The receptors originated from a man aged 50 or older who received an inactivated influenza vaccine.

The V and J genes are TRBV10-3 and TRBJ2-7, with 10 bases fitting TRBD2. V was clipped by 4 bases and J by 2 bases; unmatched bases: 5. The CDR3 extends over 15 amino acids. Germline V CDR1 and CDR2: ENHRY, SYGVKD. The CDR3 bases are TGTGCCATCAGTGTTGAGCGGGAGGGTACCTACGAGCAGTACTTC. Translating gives CAISVEREGTYEQYF.

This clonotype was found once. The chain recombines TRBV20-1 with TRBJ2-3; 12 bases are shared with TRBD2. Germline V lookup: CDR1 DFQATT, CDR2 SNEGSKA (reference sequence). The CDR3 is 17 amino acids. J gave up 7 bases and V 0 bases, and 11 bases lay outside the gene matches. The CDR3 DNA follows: TGCAGTGCTAGAGATGACATGACTAGCGGGAGACTATATACGCAGTATTTT. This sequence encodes CSARDDMTSGRLYTQYF.